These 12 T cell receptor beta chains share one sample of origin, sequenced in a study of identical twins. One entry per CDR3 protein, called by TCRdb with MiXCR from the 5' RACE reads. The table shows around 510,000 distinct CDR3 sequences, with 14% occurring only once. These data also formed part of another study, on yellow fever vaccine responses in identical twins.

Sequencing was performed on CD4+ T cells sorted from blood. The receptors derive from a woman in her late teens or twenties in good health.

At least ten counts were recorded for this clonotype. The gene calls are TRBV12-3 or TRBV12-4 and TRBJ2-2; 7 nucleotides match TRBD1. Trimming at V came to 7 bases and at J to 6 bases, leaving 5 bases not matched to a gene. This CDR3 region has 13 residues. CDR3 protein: CASNQGVPGELFF. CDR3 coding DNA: TGTGCCAGCAACCAGGGGGTTCCCGGGGAGCTGTTTTTT.

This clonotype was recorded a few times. CDR3 coding DNA: TGTGCCAGCAGCCCCGGGGGGAAGGCGGACTATGGCTACACCTTC. Translating it yields CASSPGGKADYGYTF. The rearrangement joins TRBV6-1 to TRBJ1-2, with D possibly matching TRBD1 (5 bases). Germline V gene sequence: CDR1 MNHNS, CDR2 SASEGT. The CDR3 is made up of 15 amino acids. V lost 6 bases and J lost 3, with 17 bases in between.

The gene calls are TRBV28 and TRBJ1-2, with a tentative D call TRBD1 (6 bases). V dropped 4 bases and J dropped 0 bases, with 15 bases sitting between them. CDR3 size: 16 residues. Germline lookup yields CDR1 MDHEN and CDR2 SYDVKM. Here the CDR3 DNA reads TGTGCCAGCAGTTGGAGACAGGCAAAAGCTAACTATGGCTACACCTTC. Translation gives CASSWRQAKANYGYTF.

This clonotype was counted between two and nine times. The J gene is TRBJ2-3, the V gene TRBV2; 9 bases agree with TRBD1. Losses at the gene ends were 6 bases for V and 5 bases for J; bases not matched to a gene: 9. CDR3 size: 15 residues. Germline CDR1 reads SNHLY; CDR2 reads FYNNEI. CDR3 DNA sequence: TGTGCCAGCAGGCCGACCGGGACAGGGATAGATACGCAGTATTTT. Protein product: CASRPTGTGIDTQYF.

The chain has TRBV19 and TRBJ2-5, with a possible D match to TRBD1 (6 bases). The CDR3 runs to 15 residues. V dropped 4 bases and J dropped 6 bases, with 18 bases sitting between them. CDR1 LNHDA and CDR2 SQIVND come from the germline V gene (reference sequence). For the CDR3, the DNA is TGTGCCAGTAGTACGAAGGCAACAGGGATGAAGACCCAGTACTTC. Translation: CASSTKATGMKTQYF. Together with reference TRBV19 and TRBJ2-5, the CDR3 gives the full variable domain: DGGITQSPKYLFRKEGQNVTLSCEQNLNHDAMYWYRQDPGQGLRLIYYSQIVNDFQKGDIAEGYSVSREKKESFPLTVTSAQKNPTAFYLCASSTKATGMKTQYFGPGTRLLVL.

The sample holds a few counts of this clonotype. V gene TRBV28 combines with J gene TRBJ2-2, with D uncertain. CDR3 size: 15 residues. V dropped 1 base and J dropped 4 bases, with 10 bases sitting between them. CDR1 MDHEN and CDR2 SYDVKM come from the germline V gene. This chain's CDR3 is CASSLSGLGTGELFF. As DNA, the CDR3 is TGTGCCAGCAGTTTATCTGGGCTGGGCACCGGGGAGCTGTTTTTT.

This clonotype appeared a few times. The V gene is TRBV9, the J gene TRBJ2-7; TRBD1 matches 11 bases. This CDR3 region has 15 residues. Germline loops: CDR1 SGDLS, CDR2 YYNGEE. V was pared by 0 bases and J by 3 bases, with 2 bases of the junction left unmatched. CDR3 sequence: CASSVGGTGGYEQYF. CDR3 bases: TGTGCCAGCAGCGTAGGCGGGACAGGGGGCTACGAGCAGTACTTC. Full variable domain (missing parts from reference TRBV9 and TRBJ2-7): DSGVTQTPKHLITATGQRVTLRCSPRSGDLSVYWYQQSLDQGLQFLIQYYNGEERAKGNILERFSAQQFPDLHSELNLSSLELGDSALYFCASSVGGTGGYEQYFGPGTRLTVT.

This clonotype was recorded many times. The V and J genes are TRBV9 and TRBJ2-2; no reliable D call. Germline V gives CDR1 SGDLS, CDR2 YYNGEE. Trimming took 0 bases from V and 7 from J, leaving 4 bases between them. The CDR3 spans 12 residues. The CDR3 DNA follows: TGTGCCAGCAGCGTAGTCAGCGGGGAGCTGTTTTTT. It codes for CASSVVSGELFF.

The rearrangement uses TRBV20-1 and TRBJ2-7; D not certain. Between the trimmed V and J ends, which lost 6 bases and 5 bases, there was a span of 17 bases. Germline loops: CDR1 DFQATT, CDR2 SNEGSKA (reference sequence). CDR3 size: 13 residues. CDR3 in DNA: TGCAGTGCCGCGGTGAAGCTTGTCGACGAGCAGTACTTC. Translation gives CSAAVKLVDEQYF.

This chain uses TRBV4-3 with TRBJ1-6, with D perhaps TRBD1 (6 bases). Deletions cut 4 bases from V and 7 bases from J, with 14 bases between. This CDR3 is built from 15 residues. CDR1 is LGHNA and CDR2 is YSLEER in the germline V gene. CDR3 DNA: TGCGCCAGCAGCCGGGAATGGCAGGGGAATTCACCCCTCCACTTT. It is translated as CASSREWQGNSPLHF.

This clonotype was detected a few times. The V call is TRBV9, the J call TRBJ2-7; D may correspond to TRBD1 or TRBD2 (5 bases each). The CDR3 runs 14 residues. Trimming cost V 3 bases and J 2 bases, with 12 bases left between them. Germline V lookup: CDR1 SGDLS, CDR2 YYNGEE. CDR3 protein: CASSEGPDPYEQYF. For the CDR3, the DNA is TGTGCCAGCAGCGAGGGACCGGACCCCTACGAGCAGTACTTC.

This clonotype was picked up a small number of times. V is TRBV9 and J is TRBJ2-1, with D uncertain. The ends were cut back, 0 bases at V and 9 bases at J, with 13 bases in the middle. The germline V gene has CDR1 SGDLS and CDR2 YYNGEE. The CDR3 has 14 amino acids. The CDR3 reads CASSVAVGTGEQFF. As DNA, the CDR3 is TGTGCCAGCAGCGTAGCTGTGGGAACGGGTGAGCAGTTCTTC.